The 2 T cell receptor beta chains listed next were all sequenced from one sample in a study of OX40 agonist ivuxolimab in advanced cancers. Only in-frame clones appear in the TCRdb table, and some are missing; sequencing was by immunoSEQ multiplex PCR. The table records some 100,000 clones, 90% of them present only once. The sequencing used CD4+ or CD8+ T cells sorted from blood, collected in a trial of the OX40 agonist ivuxolimab. All receptors come from an adult with an advanced solid tumor such as melanoma, head and neck, liver or kidney cancer.

The chain links TRBV2 to TRBJ2-7; tentatively, D is TRBD1 or TRBD2 (5 bases each). Per germline, CDR1 SNHLY and CDR2 FYNNEI. The CDR3 spans 18 residues. Trimming shortened V by 4 bases and J by 3 bases, and 25 bases separated the two germline ends. The CDR3 bases are TGTGCCAGCAGTGGAGGGGTGAGGTTCAACCTAGAAAACTACGAGCAGTACTTC. This sequence encodes CASSGGVRFNLENYEQYF.

This chain joins TRBV7-2 and TRBJ1-5; no firm D call. The CDR3 is 13 amino acids. Trimming removed 7 bases from V and 6 bases from J, with 13 bases in between. CDR1 and CDR2 (germline): SGHTA, FQGNSA. Written as DNA, the CDR3 is TGTGCCAGCAATAAAGAGTCCGGTCAGCCCCAGCATTTT. This encodes CASNKESGQPQHF. The full variable domain, its missing parts supplied by reference TRBV7-2 and TRBJ1-5, is GAGVSQSPSNKVTEKGKDVELRCDPISGHTALYWYRQSLGQGLEFLIYFQGNSAPDKSGLPSDRFSAERTGGSVSTLTIQRTQQEDSAVYLCASNKESGQPQHFGDGTRLSIL.